Below, 25 T cell receptor beta chains from the same sample are listed, as sequenced in a study of blood T cell repertoires in COVID-19. Method: immunoSEQ multiplex PCR; TCRdb's copy keeps in-frame clones and lacks some. Counted here are 100,000 to 120,000 clones, over 65% occurring once; the ten biggest clones make up less than 4%. The sequenced sample was peripheral blood. The receptor set was obtained from a woman older than 75 with acute or convalescent COVID-19.

The chain uses TRBV5-1 and TRBJ2-5, with 7 positions matching TRBD1. The CDR3 has 14 amino acids. J was trimmed by 9 bases and V by 4 bases; bases with no gene match: 12. The germline CDR1 and CDR2 sequences are SGHRS and YFSETQ. DNA for the CDR3: TGCGCCAGCAGCCTACCGACAGGGAGCGAGGCCCAGTACTTC. Its translation is CASSLPTGSEAQYF.

CDR3 sequence: CASTRTADVNEQFF. In DNA, the CDR3 is TGCGCCAGTACGAGGACTGCGGACGTGAATGAGCAGTTCTTC. The gene calls are TRBV10-2 and TRBJ2-1; tentatively, D is TRBD2 (5 bases). The germline gives CDR1 WSHSY, CDR2 SAAADI. V was cut by 9 bases and J by 7 bases, with 19 bases left in between. CDR3 length: 14 residues.

The genes are TRBV10-3 and TRBJ1-2; no definite D call. V shed 11 bases and J shed 0 bases, with 10 bases lying between them. Germline CDR1 and CDR2: ENHRY and SYGVKD. The CDR3 is made up of 12 amino acids. The CDR3 DNA reads TGTGCCTCGTCACTTACTAACTATGGCTACACCTTC. Encoded protein: CASSLTNYGYTF.

J is TRBJ1-4 and V is TRBV6-1; D unresolved. The V and J ends lost 2 bases and 0 bases respectively, with 7 bases between them. Germline CDR1 reads MNHNS; CDR2 reads SASEGT. The CDR3 has 15 amino acids. This chain's CDR3 is CASSELITTNEKLFF. The CDR3 bases are TGTGCCAGCAGTGAACTAATAACAACTAATGAAAAACTGTTTTTT.

V gene TRBV6-1 combines with J gene TRBJ1-3, with 9 bases aligning to TRBD1. Germline assignment: CDR1 MNHNS and CDR2 SASEGT. The CDR3 length is 16 residues. Trimming took 2 bases from V and 3 from J; bases not matched to a gene: 5. The CDR3 coding sequence is TGTGCCAGCAGTGAAAGGGACAGGGTTGGTGGAAACACCATATATTTT. Residues: CASSERDRVGGNTIYF.

The V gene is TRBV30, the J gene TRBJ2-3; D is possibly TRBD2 (5 bases). The CDR3 has 14 residues. CDR1 and CDR2 (germline): GTSNPN, SVGIG (reference sequence). Trimming removed 0 bases at V and 0 bases at J, with 7 bases between. DNA of the CDR3: TGTGCCTGGAGTGTCCGACTAAGCACAGATACGCAGTATTTT. Its protein product is CAWSVRLSTDTQYF. Filled out from reference TRBV30 and TRBJ2-3, the complete variable domain reads SQTIHQWPATLVQPVGSPLSLECTVEGTSNPNLYWYRQAAGRGLQLLFYSVGIGQISSEVPQNLSASRPQDRQFILSSKKLLLSDSGFYLCAWSVRLSTDTQYFGPGTRLTVL.

This clone was seen more than once but under ten times. The genes are TRBV29-1 and TRBJ1-2; 8 bases are shared with TRBD1. Trimming took 3 bases from V and 8 from J; bases not matched to a gene: 14. This CDR3 comprises 15 residues. Germline V gene sequence: CDR1 SQVTM, CDR2 ANQGSEA. CDR3 loop: CSVDLADRGFGGYTF. CDR3 nucleotides: TGCAGCGTTGACCTAGCCGACAGGGGATTCGGCGGCTACACCTTC.

The chain links TRBV9 to TRBJ2-1; no definite D call. Germline assignment: CDR1 SGDLS and CDR2 YYNGEE. The CDR3 has 12 amino acids. V was trimmed by 1 base and J by 7 bases, leaving 6 bases between them. Here the CDR3 DNA reads TGTGCCAGCAGCGTATCCAGTAATGAGCAGTTCTTC. Translating it yields CASSVSSNEQFF.

This clone was observed a handful of times. The rearrangement joins TRBV12-3 or TRBV12-4 to TRBJ1-2; 9 bases agree with TRBD1. The V and J ends lost 4 bases and 4 bases, in that order; junction bases with no gene match: 1. The CDR3 has 13 amino acids. CDR3 sequence: CASSYRGLYGYTF. The CDR3 DNA sequence: TGTGCCAGCAGTTACAGGGGGCTCTATGGCTACACCTTC.

There are a few counts of this clone. This chain connects TRBV19 to TRBJ1-5; no firm D call. Germline loops: CDR1 LNHDA, CDR2 SQIVND (reference sequence). V lost 3 bases to trimming and J lost 3 bases, with 12 bases between them. The CDR3 runs 15 residues. The CDR3 DNA reads TGTGCCAGTAGTATCCCGTCGGGTTTCAATCAGCCCCAGCATTTT. It codes for CASSIPSGFNQPQHF.

This clone appeared once. This chain links TRBV2 with TRBJ1-1; 7 bases map to TRBD1. Losses at the gene ends were 5 bases for V and 2 bases for J; bases not matched to a gene: 2. This CDR3 has 13 residues. Germline CDR1 is SNHLY and CDR2 is FYNNEI. CDR3 loop: CASSTGVNTEAFF. The CDR3 nucleotides read TGTGCCAGCAGTACAGGGGTTAACACTGAAGCTTTCTTT.

V gene TRBV6-2 or TRBV6-3 combines with J gene TRBJ2-2; 7 nucleotides align to TRBD2. The ends lost 4 bases at V and 1 base at J; junction bases unmatched: 9. Germline lookup yields CDR1 MNHEY and CDR2 SVGEGT. The CDR3 length is 17 residues. CDR3 sequence (DNA): TGTGCCAGCAGTTCCTACCGAGGACTAGTGAACACCGGGGAGCTGTTTTTT. Protein: CASSSYRGLVNTGELFF.

This clone turned up a few times. CDR3 amino acids: CASSLARGDGYTF. CDR3 in DNA: TGTGCCAGCAGCTTGGCCAGGGGAGATGGCTACACCTTC. The chain has TRBV5-4 and TRBJ1-2; tentatively, D is TRBD1 (6 bases). This CDR3 region has 13 residues. CDR1 and CDR2 from the germline V gene are SGHNT and YYREEE (reference sequence). V shed 0 bases and J shed 6 bases, with 9 bases lying between them.

The CDR3 nucleotides are TGCGCCAGCAGCCTTGGCGGGGGTAACATTCAGTACTTC. This translates into CASSLGGGNIQYF. J is TRBJ2-4 and V is TRBV5-1; 7 bases are shared with TRBD2. CDR3 size: 13 residues. The junction had 5 bases not matched to a gene; V was cut back by 4 bases and J by 7 bases. Germline V gene sequence: CDR1 SGHRS, CDR2 YFSETQ.

The chain carries TRBV12-3 or TRBV12-4 and TRBJ1-4; no clear D. The CDR3 is 13 residues long. The V and J ends lost 0 bases and 8 bases respectively, with 7 bases between them. DNA for the CDR3: TGTGCCAGCAGTTTAGCCGCAGAAGAAAAACTGTTTTTT. Protein: CASSLAAEEKLFF.

V is TRBV30 and J is TRBJ2-3; 8 positions agree with TRBD2. Per the germline V gene, CDR1 is GTSNPN and CDR2 is SVGIG (reference sequence). The CDR3 spans 13 residues. Trimming at V came to 3 bases and at J to 11 bases, leaving 10 bases not matched to a gene. The CDR3 loop is CAWSVSGGAKQYF. CDR3 nucleotide sequence: TGTGCCTGGAGCGTGTCGGGAGGGGCTAAGCAGTATTTT.

This clone has a handful of counts. The V and J genes are TRBV11-1 and TRBJ1-2; D may be TRBD1 (5 bases). Germline V gene lookup returns CDR1 SGHAT and CDR2 FQDESV (reference sequence). This CDR3 has 12 amino acids. The V and J ends lost 1 base and 6 bases respectively, with 6 bases between them. The CDR3 DNA reads TGTGCCAGCAGCTTAGAAGGGGATGGCTACACCTTC. This sequence encodes CASSLEGDGYTF.

The rearrangement joins TRBV30 to TRBJ1-2; D perhaps matches TRBD1 (5 bases). The V and J ends lost 5 bases and 2 bases respectively, with 12 bases between them. Germline CDR1 reads GTSNPN; CDR2 reads SVGIG (reference sequence). CDR3 length: 13 amino acids. The CDR3 nucleotides are TGTGCCTGGGACTGGGGCCAAAACTATGGCTACACCTTC. It translates to CAWDWGQNYGYTF.

The V gene is TRBV7-2, the J gene TRBJ2-3; 7 bases are a match to TRBD2. Germline-derived CDR1 and CDR2 are SGHTA and FQGNSA. This CDR3 is built from 15 residues. V shed 1 base, J shed 4 bases, and the junction held 5 bases outside the gene matches. Here the CDR3 reads CASSLGLAAADTQYF. The CDR3 coding sequence is TGTGCCAGCAGCTTAGGACTAGCCGCCGCAGATACGCAGTATTTT.

The chain has TRBV5-6 and TRBJ1-3, with D tentatively TRBD1 (5 bases). The CDR3 is 16 amino acids. Trimming took 0 bases from V and 4 from J, leaving 14 bases between them. Germline-derived CDR1 and CDR2 are SGHDT and YYEEEE. CDR3 nucleotides: TGTGCCAGCAGCTTGGCCTCAGGGCTCGAAGGAAACACCATATATTTT. Its translation: CASSLASGLEGNTIYF.

The V call is TRBV12-3 or TRBV12-4, the J call TRBJ1-1, with 9 bases that match TRBD1. The V and J ends lost 5 bases and 9 bases, in that order; junction bases with no gene match: 7. This CDR3 has 13 amino acids. CDR3 in amino acids: CASSPGTGRKAFF. Written as DNA, the CDR3 is TGTGCCAGCAGTCCCGGGACAGGGCGGAAAGCTTTCTTT.

The chain uses TRBV19 and TRBJ1-2; the match to TRBD1 covers 7 bases. The CDR3 is 19 amino acids. The germline V gene encodes CDR1 LNHDA and CDR2 SQIVND (reference sequence). Trimming removed 5 bases from V and 0 bases from J; junction bases left unmatched: 18. CDR3 in DNA: TGTGCCAGTAGTCCTCTGGAGGGGGCAGTGACCTTTTCTAACTATGGCTACACCTTC. As protein: CASSPLEGAVTFSNYGYTF. The full variable domain, in which reference TRBV19 and TRBJ1-2 provide the parts outside the CDR3, is DGGITQSPKYLFRKEGQNVTLSCEQNLNHDAMYWYRQDPGQGLRLIYYSQIVNDFQKGDIAEGYSVSREKKESFPLTVTSAQKNPTAFYLCASSPLEGAVTFSNYGYTFGSGTRLTVV.

The chain recombines TRBV5-6 with TRBJ2-2; TRBD2 aligns across 13 bases. From germline, CDR1 is SGHDT and CDR2 YYEEEE. The CDR3 runs to 16 residues. Trimming took 3 bases from V and 2 from J; bases not matched to a gene: 1. This CDR3 reads CASSWGLAGNTGELFF. The CDR3 DNA reads TGTGCCAGCAGCTGGGGACTAGCGGGAAACACCGGGGAGCTGTTTTTT. Looking up the rest from reference TRBV5-6 and TRBJ2-2 gives the full variable domain: DAGVTQSPTHLIKTRGQQVTLRCSPKSGHDTVSWYQQALGQGPQFIFQYYEEEERQRGNFPDRFSGHQFPNYSSELNVNALLLGDSALYLCASSWGLAGNTGELFFGEGSRLTVL.

The chain is built from TRBV10-1 and TRBJ2-7; TRBD2 aligns across 11 bases. Germline V lookup: CDR1 WNHNN, CDR2 SYGVQD (reference sequence). With 5 bases clipped from V and 5 bases from J, the junction kept 5 bases outside the gene matches. CDR3 length: 14 residues. The CDR3 sequence: CASSSSGRSHEQYF. The CDR3 DNA is TGCGCCAGCAGTTCTAGCGGGAGGTCCCACGAGCAGTACTTC.

The table lists this clone with a few counts. The rearrangement joins TRBV13 to TRBJ2-7; D call uncertain. The germline gives CDR1 PRHDT, CDR2 FYEKMQ (reference sequence). The CDR3 is 12 residues long. The V end lost 5 bases, the J end lost 9 bases, and 14 bases lay between the germline ends. The CDR3 sequence: CASSLLDSWQYF. CDR3 nucleotides: TGTGCCAGCAGCCTCCTTGACTCTTGGCAGTACTTC.